A selection of T cell receptor beta chains follows, all from one sample in a study of T cells in localized non-small cell lung cancer. The assay was immunoSEQ multiplex PCR, and TCRdb's table has in-frame clones only and misses some. The table shows 2,500 to 3,000 clones, with about 25% occurring only once. Sequencing used lung tumor tissue, obtained before any cancer treatment. The origin of the receptors is a male donor at least 60 years old with stage III lung adenocarcinoma. Both conserved end residues are part of each CDR3. The D gene is left open where the match is weak. Not all rows give a size; the values are once, few, many and, for expanded clones, a class.

d_gene	v_gene	j_gene	abundance	CDR3nt	CDR3aa
-	TRBV9	TRBJ1-1	-	TGTGCCAGCAGCGTAGCCCTAAACACTGAAGCTTTCTTT	CASSVALNTEAFF
-	TRBV11-3	TRBJ2-7	few	TGTGCCAGCAGCTTGGAAGTTAGCTCCTACGAGCAGTACTTC	CASSLEVSSYEQYF
TRBD1	TRBV12-5	TRBJ2-3	-	TGTGCTAGTGGCTTGGACAGGGCTTCAGATACGCAGTATTTT	CASGLDRASDTQYF
-	TRBV19	TRBJ1-1	-	TGTGCCAGTAGCTCCCGCGGGGGTGCCGGTGAAGCTTTCTTT	CASSSRGGAGEAFF
TRBD1	TRBV5-8	TRBJ1-1	few	TGTGCCAGCAGCTTAGGAAGACAGGGGGCAGCTTTCTTT	CASSLGRQGAAFF
-	TRBV28	TRBJ2-2	few	TGTGCCAGCGGTTCTTACCCGGGACTTAACACCGGGGAGCTGTTTTTT	CASGSYPGLNTGELFF
TRBD1	TRBV18	TRBJ2-1	-	TGTGCCAGCTCACCGTCGAGGGACAGGGGGAGGAATGAGCAGTTCTTC	CASSPSRDRGRNEQFF
-	TRBV6-8	TRBJ2-1	few	TGTGCCAGCAGGACAGGGGCGGGGGGAACGGAGCAGTTCTTC	CASRTGAGGTEQFF
TRBD2	TRBV6-8	TRBJ2-2	medium-sized	TGTGCCACCGGACTAGCGGGAAACACCGGGGAGCTGTTTTTT	CATGLAGNTGELFF
-	TRBV7-2	TRBJ2-7	-	TGTGCCAGCAGCTCCAGGGTTGGGTACGAGCAGTACTTC	CASSSRVGYEQYF
TRBD1	TRBV19	TRBJ1-4	-	TGTGCCAGTAGTAGACCGGGACAGGGGAATGAAAAACTGTTTTTT	CASSRPGQGNEKLFF
-	TRBV6-8	TRBJ1-1	-	TGTGCCAGCAGTGTCAAGGGTACGACTGAAGCTTTCTTT	CASSVKGTTEAFF
TRBD2	TRBV6-8	TRBJ2-1	-	TGTGCCAGCAGTTACTTGGCGGGAGGGCTCAATGAGCAGTTCTTC	CASSYLAGGLNEQFF
TRBD1	TRBV11-3	TRBJ2-5	few	TGTGCCAGCACCGCGGACAGGGGGTACCAAGAGACCCAGTACTTC	CASTADRGYQETQYF
TRBD2	TRBV11-3	TRBJ2-7	-	TGTGCCAGCAGCGTGACTAGCGGGGCCCATGACGAGCAGTACTTC	CASSVTSGAHDEQYF
TRBD2	TRBV5-1	TRBJ2-1	-	TGCGCCAGCAGCACGACTAGCGGGGGGGTATACAATGAGCAGTTCTTC	CASSTTSGGVYNEQFF
-	TRBV11-3	TRBJ2-2	-	TGTGCCAGCAGCTACACTCCAGGGACCGGGGAGCTGTTTTTT	CASSYTPGTGELFF
-	TRBV6-8	TRBJ2-7	medium-sized	TGTGCCAGCAGTTACTCGCTCACAGGGAAATTGTCCGAGCAGTACTTC	CASSYSLTGKLSEQYF
TRBD1	TRBV28	TRBJ1-5	medium-sized	TGTGCCAGCAGCCCGTCAGACAGGGCGGTTAACAATCAGCCCCAGCATTTT	CASSPSDRAVNNQPQHF
-	TRBV11-3	TRBJ1-4	few	TGTGCCAGCAGCTTAGATGGGGGGACTAATGAAAAACTGTTTTTT	CASSLDGGTNEKLFF
TRBD2	TRBV12-5	TRBJ2-5	medium-sized	TGTGCCAGCAATAGCGGGGGGGCTAAAGAGACCCAGTACTTC	CASNSGGAKETQYF
-	TRBV19	TRBJ2-1	few	TGTGCCAGTAGTATTTCGGACACCTACAATGAGCAGTTCTTC	CASSISDTYNEQFF
TRBD1	TRBV25-1	TRBJ2-7	once	TGTGCCAGCAGCCTTTCTTTAGGACAGGGAAACGAGCAGTACTTC	CASSLSLGQGNEQYF
TRBD2	TRBV11-3	TRBJ2-3	few	TGTGCCAGCAGCTTAACGGGACTAGCCACAGATACGCAGTATTTT	CASSLTGLATDTQYF
-	TRBV11-3	TRBJ1-3	-	TGTGCCAGCAGCTTCCCGGACGGTGTCAACACCATATATTTT	CASSFPDGVNTIYF
-	TRBV4-1	TRBJ2-3	-	TGCGCCAGCAGCCAGCCAAGTCGCACAGATACGCAGTATTTT	CASSQPSRTDTQYF
TRBD1	TRBV12-5	TRBJ2-2	few	TGTGCCTCCTTTAGGGCAGGGGGGAACACCGGGGAGCTGTTTTTT	CASFRAGGNTGELFF
-	TRBV1	TRBJ1-3	-	TGCGCCAGCAGCCAAGATCGGACCGGGACAGGGTACGGAAACACCATATATTTT	CASSQDRTGTGYGNTIYF
-	TRBV7-2	TRBJ1-2	-	TGTGCCAGCAGCTTACCAGCGCTCTATGGCTACACCTTC	CASSLPALYGYTF
TRBD1	TRBV6-8	TRBJ1-2	few	TGTGCCAGCAACACAGGACAGGGGGATGGCTACACCTTC	CASNTGQGDGYTF
-	TRBV30	TRBJ1-5	few	TGTGCCTGGAGTAAGGGAGCGGCTGGCAATCAGCCCCAGCATTTT	CAWSKGAAGNQPQHF
TRBD2	TRBV28	TRBJ2-5	few	TGTGCCAGCAGTACTCAGCGGGGGGGACCGGAGACCCAGTACTTC	CASSTQRGGPETQYF
TRBD2	TRBV29-1	TRBJ2-7	-	TGCAGCGTTGTCCTAGCGGGAGCCTCCTACGAGCAGTACTTC	CSVVLAGASYEQYF
TRBD1	TRBV18	TRBJ1-2	-	TGTGCCAGCTCCCTGGGACAGGGGGCAAGCTACACCTTC	CASSLGQGASYTF
-	TRBV11-3	TRBJ2-7	medium-sized	TGTGCCAGCAGCTTGGGGCAGGGGCGAGGCGAGCAGTACTTC	CASSLGQGRGEQYF
TRBD1	TRBV9	TRBJ2-6	few	TGTGCCAGCAGCGTGGACAGGGTCGACTCTGGGGCCAACGTCCTGACTTTC	CASSVDRVDSGANVLTF
TRBD2	TRBV11-3	TRBJ2-5	few	TGTGCCAGCAGCCAAAGGGAGGGAAGGGGAGAGACCCAGTACTTC	CASSQREGRGETQYF
TRBD1	TRBV29-1	TRBJ2-2	few	TGCAGCGTAGCCGGGACAGGGATGACCGGGGAGCTGTTTTTT	CSVAGTGMTGELFF
-	TRBV29-1	TRBJ1-2	-	TGCAGCGTTGAAGAACGGACGGCTAACTATGGCTACACCTTC	CSVEERTANYGYTF
TRBD1	TRBV6-8	TRBJ2-5	medium-sized	TGTGCCAGCAGCCCGGGACAGGGCGTAGGAGAGACCCAGTACTTC	CASSPGQGVGETQYF
-	TRBV11-3	TRBJ1-2	few	TGTGCCAGCAGCTTAGGGCAGGGAAGGGGCTATGGCTACACCTTC	CASSLGQGRGYGYTF
-	TRBV6-8	TRBJ1-1	-	TGTGCCAGCAGTGCATCACCCACGGGACGGATTAACACTGAAGCTTTCTTT	CASSASPTGRINTEAFF
-	TRBV18	TRBJ1-2	-	TGTGCCAGCTCGTCGGGATCTCGGGATGGCTACACCTTC	CASSSGSRDGYTF
-	TRBV18	TRBJ1-5	once	TGTGCCAGCTCACTCCGAACAGGGTTCAATCAGCCCCAGCATTTT	CASSLRTGFNQPQHF
TRBD2	TRBV28	TRBJ2-5	-	TGTGCCAGCAGTTCCCCCCTAGCGGGAGGTGGGGAGACCCAGTACTTC	CASSSPLAGGGETQYF
-	TRBV11-3	TRBJ1-5	medium-sized	TGTGCCAGCAGTCCCGGACAGAATAGCAATCAGCCCCAGCATTTT	CASSPGQNSNQPQHF
TRBD2	TRBV2	TRBJ2-1	few	TGTGCCAGCAGTGAATGGAGCGGGAGGGACAATGAGCAGTTCTTC	CASSEWSGRDNEQFF
TRBD1	TRBV30	TRBJ1-3	few	TGTGCCTGGAGTGCGACAGGGCAAAACACCATATATTTT	CAWSATGQNTIYF
-	TRBV18	TRBJ1-2	-	TGTGCCAGCTCACCACTGGCAGAGTTGGCCCCTAACTATGGCTACACCTTC	CASSPLAELAPNYGYTF
-	TRBV19	TRBJ1-2	-	TGTGCCAGTAGTCCTGACAGGAGCCGCGGCTACACCTTC	CASSPDRSRGYTF
-	TRBV29-1	TRBJ2-7	-	TGCAGCGTCGCCTTCAGGTGGCGATCCTACGAGCAGTACTTC	CSVAFRWRSYEQYF
-	TRBV4-1	TRBJ1-2	medium-sized	TGCGCCAGCAGCCAAGATCCCGGACCCGGGATGGATGGCTACACCTTC	CASSQDPGPGMDGYTF
-	TRBV9	TRBJ2-1	few	TGTGCCAGCAGCCCTGCCACGAGGGGAAATGAGCAGTTCTTC	CASSPATRGNEQFF
-	TRBV4-1	TRBJ2-1	medium-sized	TGCGCCAGCAGCCAAGAGAGGGCTGTCAGTGAGCAGTTCTTC	CASSQERAVSEQFF